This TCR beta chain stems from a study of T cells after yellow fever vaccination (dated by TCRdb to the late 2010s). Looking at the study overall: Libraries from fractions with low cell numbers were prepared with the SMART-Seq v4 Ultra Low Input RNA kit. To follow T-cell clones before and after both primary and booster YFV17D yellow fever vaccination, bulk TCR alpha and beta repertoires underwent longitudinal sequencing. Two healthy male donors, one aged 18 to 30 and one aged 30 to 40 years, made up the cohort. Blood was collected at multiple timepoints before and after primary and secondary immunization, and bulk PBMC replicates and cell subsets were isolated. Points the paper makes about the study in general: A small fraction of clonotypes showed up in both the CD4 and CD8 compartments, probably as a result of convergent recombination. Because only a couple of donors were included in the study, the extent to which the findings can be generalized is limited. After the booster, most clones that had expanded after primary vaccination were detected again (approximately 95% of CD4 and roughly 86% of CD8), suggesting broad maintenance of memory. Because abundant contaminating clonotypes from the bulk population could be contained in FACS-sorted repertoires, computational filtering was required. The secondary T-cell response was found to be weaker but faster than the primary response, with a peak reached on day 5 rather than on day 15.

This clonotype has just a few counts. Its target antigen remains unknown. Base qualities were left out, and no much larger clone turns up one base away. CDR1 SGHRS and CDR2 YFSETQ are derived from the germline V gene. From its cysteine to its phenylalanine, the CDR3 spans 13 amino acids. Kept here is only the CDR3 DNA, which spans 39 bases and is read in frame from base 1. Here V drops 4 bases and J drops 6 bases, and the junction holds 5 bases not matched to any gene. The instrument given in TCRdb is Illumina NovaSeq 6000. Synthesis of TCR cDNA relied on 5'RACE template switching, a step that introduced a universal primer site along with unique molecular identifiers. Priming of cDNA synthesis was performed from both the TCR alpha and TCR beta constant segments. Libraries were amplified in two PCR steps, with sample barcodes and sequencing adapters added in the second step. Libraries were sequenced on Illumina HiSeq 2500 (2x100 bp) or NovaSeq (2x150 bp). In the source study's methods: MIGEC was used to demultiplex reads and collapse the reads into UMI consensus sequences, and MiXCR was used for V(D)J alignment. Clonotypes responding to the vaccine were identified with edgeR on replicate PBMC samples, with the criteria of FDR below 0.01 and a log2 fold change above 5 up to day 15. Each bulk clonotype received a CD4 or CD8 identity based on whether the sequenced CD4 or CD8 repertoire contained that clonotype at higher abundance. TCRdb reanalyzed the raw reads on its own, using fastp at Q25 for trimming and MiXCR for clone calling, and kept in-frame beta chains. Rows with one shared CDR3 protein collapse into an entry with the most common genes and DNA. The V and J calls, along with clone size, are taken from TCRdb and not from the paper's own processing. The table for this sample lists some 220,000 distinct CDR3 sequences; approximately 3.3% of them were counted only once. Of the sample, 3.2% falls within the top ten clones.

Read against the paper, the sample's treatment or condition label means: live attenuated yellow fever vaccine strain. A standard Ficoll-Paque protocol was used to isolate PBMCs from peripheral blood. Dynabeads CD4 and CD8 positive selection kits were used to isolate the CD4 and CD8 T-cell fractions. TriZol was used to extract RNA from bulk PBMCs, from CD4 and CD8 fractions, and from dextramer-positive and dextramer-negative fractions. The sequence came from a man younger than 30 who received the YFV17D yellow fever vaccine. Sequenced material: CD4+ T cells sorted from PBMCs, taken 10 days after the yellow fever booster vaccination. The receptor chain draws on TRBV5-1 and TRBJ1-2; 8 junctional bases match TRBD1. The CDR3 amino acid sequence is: CASSQDRGNGYTF. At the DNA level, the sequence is TGCGCCAGCAGCCAAGACAGGGGAAATGGCTACACCTTC.